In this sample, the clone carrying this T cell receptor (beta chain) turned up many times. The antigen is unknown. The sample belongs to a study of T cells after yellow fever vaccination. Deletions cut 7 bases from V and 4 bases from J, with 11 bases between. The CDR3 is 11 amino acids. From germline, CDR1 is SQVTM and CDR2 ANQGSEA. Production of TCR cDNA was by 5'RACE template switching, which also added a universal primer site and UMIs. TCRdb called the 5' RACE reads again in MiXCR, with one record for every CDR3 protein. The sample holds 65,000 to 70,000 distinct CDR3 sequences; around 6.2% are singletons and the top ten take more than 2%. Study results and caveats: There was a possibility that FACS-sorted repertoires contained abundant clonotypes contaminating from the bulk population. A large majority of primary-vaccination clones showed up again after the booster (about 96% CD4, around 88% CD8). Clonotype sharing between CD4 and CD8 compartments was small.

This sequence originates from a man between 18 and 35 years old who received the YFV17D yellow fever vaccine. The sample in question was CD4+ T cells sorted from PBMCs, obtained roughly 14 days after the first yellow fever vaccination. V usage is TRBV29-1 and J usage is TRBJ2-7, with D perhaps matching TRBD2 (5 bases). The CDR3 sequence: CSAASGYEQYV. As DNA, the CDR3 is TGCAGCGCAGCAAGCGGATACGAGCAGTACGTC.